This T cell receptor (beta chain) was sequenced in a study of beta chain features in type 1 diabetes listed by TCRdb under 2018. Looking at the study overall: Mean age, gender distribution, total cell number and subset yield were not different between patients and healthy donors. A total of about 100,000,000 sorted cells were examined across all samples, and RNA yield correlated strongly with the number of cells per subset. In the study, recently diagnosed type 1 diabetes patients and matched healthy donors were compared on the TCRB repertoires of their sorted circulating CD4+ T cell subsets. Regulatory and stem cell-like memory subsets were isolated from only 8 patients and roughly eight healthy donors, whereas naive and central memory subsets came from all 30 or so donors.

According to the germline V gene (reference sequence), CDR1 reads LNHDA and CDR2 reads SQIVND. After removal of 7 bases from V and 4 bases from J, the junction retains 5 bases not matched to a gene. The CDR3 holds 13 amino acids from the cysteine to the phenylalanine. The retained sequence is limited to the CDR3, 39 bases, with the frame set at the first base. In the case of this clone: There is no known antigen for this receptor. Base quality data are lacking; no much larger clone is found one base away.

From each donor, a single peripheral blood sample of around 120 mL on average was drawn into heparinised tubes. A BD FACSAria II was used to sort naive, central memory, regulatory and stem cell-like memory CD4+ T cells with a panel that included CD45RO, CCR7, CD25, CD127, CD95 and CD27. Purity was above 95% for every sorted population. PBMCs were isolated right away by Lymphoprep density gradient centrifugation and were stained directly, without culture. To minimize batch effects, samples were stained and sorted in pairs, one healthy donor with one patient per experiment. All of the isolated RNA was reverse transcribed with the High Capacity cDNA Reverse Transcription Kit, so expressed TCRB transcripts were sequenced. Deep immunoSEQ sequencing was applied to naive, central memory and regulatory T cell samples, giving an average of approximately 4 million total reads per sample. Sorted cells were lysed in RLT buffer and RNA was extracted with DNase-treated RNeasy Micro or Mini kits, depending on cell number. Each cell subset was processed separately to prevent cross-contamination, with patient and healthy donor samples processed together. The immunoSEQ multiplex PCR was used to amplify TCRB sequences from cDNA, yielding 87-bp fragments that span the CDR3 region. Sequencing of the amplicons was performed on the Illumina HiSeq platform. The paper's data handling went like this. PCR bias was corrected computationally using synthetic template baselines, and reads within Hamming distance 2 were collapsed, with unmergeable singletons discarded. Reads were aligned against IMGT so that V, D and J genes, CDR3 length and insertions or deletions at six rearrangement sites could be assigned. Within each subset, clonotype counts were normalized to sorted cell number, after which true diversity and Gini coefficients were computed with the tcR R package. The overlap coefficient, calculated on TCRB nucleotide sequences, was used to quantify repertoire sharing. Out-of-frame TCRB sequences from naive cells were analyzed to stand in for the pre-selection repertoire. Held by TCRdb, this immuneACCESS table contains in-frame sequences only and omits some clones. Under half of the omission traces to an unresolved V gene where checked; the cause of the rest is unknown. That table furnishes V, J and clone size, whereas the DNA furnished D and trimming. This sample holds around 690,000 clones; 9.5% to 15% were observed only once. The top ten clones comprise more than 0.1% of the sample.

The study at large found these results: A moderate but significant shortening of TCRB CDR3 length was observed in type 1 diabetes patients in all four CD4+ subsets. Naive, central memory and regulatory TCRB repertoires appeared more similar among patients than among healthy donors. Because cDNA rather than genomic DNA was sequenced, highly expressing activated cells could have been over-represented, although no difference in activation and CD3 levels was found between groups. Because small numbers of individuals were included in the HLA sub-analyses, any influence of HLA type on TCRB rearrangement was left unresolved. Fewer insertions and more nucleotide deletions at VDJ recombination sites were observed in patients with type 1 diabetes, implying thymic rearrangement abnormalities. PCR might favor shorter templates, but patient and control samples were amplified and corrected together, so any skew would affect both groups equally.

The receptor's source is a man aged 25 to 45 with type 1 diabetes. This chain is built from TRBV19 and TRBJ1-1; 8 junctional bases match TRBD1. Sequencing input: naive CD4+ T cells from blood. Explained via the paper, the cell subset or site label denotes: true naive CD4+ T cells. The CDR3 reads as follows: CASNGQGRTEAFF. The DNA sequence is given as TGTGCCAGTAATGGACAGGGTCGCACTGAAGCTTTCTTT.